The rows below give T cell receptor beta chains drawn from one sample of a study of T-cell reconstitution after alpha-beta-depleted transplantation in children. In TCRdb, the PCR reads were re-called with MiXCR into one record per CDR3 protein. This table holds roughly 500,000 distinct CDR3 sequences, approximately 32% found once. The sequencing used PBMCs from the stem cell graft donor, collected from the stem cell graft. The receptors come from a human donor who donated a stem cell graft to a child with aplastic anemia. CDR3s include the opening cysteine and the closing phenylalanine or tryptophan. The order of the fields is D gene, V gene, clone size, CDR3 protein. D genes are given only for firm matches. Some rows mark clone size as missing; the rest say once, few, many or name a class of expanded clone.

>TRBD1|TRBV6-1|few
CASSPGTGSSDTQYF
>NA|TRBV7-9|NA
CASSLLGPGLSDEQYF
>NA|TRBV15|NA
CATSRGPVSSGYNEQFF
>NA|TRBV12-3/TRBV12-4|NA
CASIEGSYGYTF
>NA|TRBV6-1|NA
CASTSRGLSGNTIYF
>NA|TRBV2|NA
CASTGLMGTQYF
>NA|TRBV28|few
CASSFQGSNQPQHF
>NA|TRBV5-5|NA
CASSWGRGSTEAFF
>NA|TRBV6-6|NA
CASVWTDEAFF
>NA|TRBV9|NA
CASSPFVHGELFF
>TRBD2|TRBV5-1|few
CASTARTSGLGEQFF
>NA|TRBV24-1|NA
CATSEWAGKAFF
>NA|TRBV29-1|many
CSVGNGPGGELFF
>NA|TRBV27|few
CASSGGVGFTGELFF
>NA|TRBV29-1|NA
CSVAEGPPSEQFF
>NA|TRBV7-6|NA
CASSLEGPATDTQYF